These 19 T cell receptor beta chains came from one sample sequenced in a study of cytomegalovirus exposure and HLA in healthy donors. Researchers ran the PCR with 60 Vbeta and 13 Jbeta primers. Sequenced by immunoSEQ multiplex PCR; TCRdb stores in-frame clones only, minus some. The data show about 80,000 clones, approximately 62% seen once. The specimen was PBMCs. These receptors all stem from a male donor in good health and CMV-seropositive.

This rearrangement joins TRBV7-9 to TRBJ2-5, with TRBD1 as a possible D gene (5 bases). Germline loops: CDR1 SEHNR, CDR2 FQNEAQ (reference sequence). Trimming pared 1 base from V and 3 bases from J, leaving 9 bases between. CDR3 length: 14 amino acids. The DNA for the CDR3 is TGTGCCAGCAGCTTAGTTCAGGGTGAAGAGACCCAGTACTTC. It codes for CASSLVQGEETQYF.

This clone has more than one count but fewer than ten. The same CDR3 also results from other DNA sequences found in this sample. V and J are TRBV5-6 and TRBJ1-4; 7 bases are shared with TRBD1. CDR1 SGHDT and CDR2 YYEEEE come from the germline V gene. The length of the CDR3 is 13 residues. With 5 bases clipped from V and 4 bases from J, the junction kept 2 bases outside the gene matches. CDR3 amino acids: CASRGQHNEKLFF. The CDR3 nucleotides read TGTGCCAGCAGGGGACAGCATAATGAAAAACTGTTTTTT.

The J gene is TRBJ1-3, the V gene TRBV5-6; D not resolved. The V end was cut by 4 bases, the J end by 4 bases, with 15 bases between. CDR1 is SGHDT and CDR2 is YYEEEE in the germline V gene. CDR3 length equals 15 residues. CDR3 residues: CASSQLVLTGNTIYF. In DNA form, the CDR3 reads TGTGCCAGCAGCCAACTCGTCCTAACGGGAAACACCATATATTTT.

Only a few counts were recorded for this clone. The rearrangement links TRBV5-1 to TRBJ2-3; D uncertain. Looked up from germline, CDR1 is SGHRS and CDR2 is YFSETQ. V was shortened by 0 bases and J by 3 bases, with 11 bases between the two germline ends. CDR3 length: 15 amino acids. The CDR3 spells CASSLAATITDTQYF. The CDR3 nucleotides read TGCGCCAGCAGCTTGGCAGCAACTATTACAGATACGCAGTATTTT.

CDR3 region: CAWSSGWDYGYTF. The CDR3 nucleotides are TGTGCCTGGAGTTCAGGTTGGGACTATGGCTACACCTTC. The chain recombines TRBV30 with TRBJ1-2; D is ambiguous. The CDR3 is made up of 13 amino acids. Trimming shortened V by 2 bases and J by 3 bases, and 10 bases separated the two germline ends. Germline V CDR1 and CDR2: GTSNPN, SVGIG (reference sequence).

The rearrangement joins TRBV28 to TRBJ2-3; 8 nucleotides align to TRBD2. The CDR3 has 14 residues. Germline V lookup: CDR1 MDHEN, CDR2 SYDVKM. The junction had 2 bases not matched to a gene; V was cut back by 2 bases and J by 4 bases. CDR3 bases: TGTGCCAGCAGTTTAGCGGGAGGCTCAGATACGCAGTATTTT. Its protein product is CASSLAGGSDTQYF.

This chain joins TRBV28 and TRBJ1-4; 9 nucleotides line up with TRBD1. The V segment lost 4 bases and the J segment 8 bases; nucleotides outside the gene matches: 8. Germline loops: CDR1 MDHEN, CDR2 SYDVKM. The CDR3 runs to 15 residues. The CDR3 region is CASSSAGTGHEKLFF. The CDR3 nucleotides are TGTGCCAGCAGTTCCGCCGGGACAGGGCACGAAAAACTGTTTTTT.

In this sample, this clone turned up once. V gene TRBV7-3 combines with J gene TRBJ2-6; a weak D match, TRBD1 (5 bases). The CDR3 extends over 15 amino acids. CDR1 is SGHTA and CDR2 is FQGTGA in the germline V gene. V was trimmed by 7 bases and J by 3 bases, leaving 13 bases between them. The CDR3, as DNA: TGTGCCAGCACCCCCAACCAGGGTGGGGCCAACGTCCTGACTTTC. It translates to CASTPNQGGANVLTF. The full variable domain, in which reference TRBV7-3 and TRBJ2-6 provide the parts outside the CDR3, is GAGVSQTPSNKVTEKGKYVELRCDPISGHTALYWYRQSLGQGPEFLIYFQGTGAADDSGLPNDRFFAVRPEGSVSTLKIQRTERGDSAVYLCASTPNQGGANVLTFGAGSRLTVL.

The CDR3 sequence: CAISEAIYEQYF. CDR3 DNA: TGTGCCATCAGTGAAGCGATCTACGAGCAGTACTTC. The chain uses TRBV10-3 and TRBJ2-5; D not certain. The J call is in doubt because the DNA end fits TRBJ2-7 better. Germline V gives CDR1 ENHRY, CDR2 SYGVKD. This CDR3 region has 12 residues.

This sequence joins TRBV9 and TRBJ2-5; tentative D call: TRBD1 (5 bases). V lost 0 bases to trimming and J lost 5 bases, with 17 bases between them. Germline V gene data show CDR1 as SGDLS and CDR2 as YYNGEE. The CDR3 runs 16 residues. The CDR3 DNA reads TGTGCCAGCAGCGTAGGGAGATCAGGGTTGGGGGAGACCCAGTACTTC. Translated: CASSVGRSGLGETQYF.

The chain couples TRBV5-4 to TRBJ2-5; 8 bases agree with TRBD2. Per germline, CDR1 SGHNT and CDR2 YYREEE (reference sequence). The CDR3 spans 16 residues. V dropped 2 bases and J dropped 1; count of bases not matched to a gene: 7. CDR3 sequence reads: CASSFNLAGIQETQYF. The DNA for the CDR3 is TGTGCCAGCAGCTTTAATCTAGCGGGTATCCAAGAGACCCAGTACTTC.

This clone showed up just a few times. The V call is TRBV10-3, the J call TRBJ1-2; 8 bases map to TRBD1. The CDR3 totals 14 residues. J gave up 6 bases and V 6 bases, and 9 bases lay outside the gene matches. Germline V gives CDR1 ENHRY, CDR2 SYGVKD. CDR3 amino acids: CAIRSTGASDGYTF. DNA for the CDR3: TGTGCCATCAGATCGACAGGGGCATCTGATGGCTACACCTTC.

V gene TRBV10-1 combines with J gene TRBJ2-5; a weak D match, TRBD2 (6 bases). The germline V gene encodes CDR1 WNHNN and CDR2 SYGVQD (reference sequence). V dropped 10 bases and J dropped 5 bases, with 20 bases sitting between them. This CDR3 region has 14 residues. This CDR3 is CATPGLSQWETQYF. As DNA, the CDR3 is TGCGCCACCCCGGGACTTTCTCAATGGGAGACCCAGTACTTC.

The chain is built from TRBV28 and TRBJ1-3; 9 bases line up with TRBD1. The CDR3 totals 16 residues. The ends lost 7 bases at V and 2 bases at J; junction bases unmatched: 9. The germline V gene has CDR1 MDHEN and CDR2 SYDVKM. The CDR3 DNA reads TGTGCCAGCACTCTATTCGGGACAGGGACTGGAAACACCATATATTTT. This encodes CASTLFGTGTGNTIYF.

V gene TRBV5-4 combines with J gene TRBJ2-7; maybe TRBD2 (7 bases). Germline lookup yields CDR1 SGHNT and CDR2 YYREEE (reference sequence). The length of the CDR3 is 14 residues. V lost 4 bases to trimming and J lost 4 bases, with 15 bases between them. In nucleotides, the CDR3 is TGTGCCAGCAGCCAATCTGCGGGGGCATACGAGCAGTACTTC. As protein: CASSQSAGAYEQYF.

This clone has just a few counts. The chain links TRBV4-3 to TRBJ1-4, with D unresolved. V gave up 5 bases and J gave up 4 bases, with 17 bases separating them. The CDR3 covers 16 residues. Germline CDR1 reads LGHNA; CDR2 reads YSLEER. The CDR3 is CASSESGFGVNEKLFF. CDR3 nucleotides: TGCGCCAGCAGCGAGTCAGGCTTCGGGGTTAATGAAAAACTGTTTTTT.

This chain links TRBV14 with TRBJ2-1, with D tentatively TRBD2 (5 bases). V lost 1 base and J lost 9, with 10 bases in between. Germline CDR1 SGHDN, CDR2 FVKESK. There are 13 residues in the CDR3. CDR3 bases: TGTGCCAGCAGCCAAGCTAGAAGCGGTGAGCAGTTCTTC. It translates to CASSQARSGEQFF.

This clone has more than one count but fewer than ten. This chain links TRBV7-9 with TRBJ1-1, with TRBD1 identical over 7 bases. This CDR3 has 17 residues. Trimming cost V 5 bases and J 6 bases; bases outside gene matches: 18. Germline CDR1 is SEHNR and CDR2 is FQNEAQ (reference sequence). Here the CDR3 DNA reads TGTGCCAGCAGCCCTTGGGGGGACAGAGCGAGTCTGGCTGAAGCTTTCTTT. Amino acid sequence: CASSPWGDRASLAEAFF.

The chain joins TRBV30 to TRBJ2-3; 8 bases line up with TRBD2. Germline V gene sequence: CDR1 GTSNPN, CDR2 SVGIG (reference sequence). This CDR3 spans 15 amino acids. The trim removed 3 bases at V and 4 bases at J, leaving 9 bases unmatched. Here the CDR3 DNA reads TGTGCCTGGAGGATGAGGAGCGGGAGATCAGATACGCAGTATTTT. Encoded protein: CAWRMRSGRSDTQYF. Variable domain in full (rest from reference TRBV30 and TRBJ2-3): SQTIHQWPATLVQPVGSPLSLECTVEGTSNPNLYWYRQAAGRGLQLLFYSVGIGQISSEVPQNLSASRPQDRQFILSSKKLLLSDSGFYLCAWRMRSGRSDTQYFGPGTRLTVL.